These 27 T cell receptor beta chains originate from one sample sequenced in a study of CXCR3-negative and CXCR3-positive naive CD8 T cells. In preparing the TRB cDNA libraries, 5' RACE with UMI labels was used. Using the 5' RACE reads, TCRdb records one entry per CDR3 protein without DNA. The sample table includes some 10,000 distinct CDR3 sequences. The sample consisted of naive CXCR3- CD8+ T cells from blood. The subset denotes: CD45RO-CCR7+CD27+CD95- naive CD8+ T cells lacking CXCR3 (TNR3-). The receptors were gathered from a human donor in good health. Some clones in this sample may be carry-over from other donors' samples.

J is TRBJ1-1 and V is TRBV29-1. The CDR3 covers 14 residues. The germline CDR1 and CDR2 sequences are SQVTM and ANQGSEA. The CDR3: CSVIGGDMNTEAFF.

Here the CDR3 reads CASSSNRLPYNEQFF. The rearrangement uses TRBV11-2 and TRBJ2-1; the TRBD1 assignment by TCRdb is unverifiable without DNA. CDR3 length: 15 residues. Germline CDR1 is SGHAT and CDR2 is FQNNGV.

Considering frequency, this clonotype is medium-sized. The genes are TRBV25-1 and TRBJ2-1; TCRdb's assignment of TRBD2 cannot be checked, as there is no DNA. CDR3 length: 17 amino acids. Germline V gene lookup returns CDR1 MGHDK and CDR2 SYGVNS. CDR3 in amino acids: CASSEDSGSREYNEQFF.

Its frequency marks this clonotype as medium-sized (0.01 to 0.1%). CDR3 sequence: CASSQDTGALGKTEAFF. The rearrangement uses TRBV4-3 and TRBJ1-1; TCRdb names TRBD1, which stays unverified in the absence of DNA. The CDR3 extends over 17 amino acids. Germline V lookup: CDR1 LGHNA, CDR2 YSLEER.

This chain links TRBV6-6 with TRBJ1-4. Germline V gene sequence: CDR1 MNHNY, CDR2 SVGAGI (reference sequence). The CDR3 has 11 residues. The CDR3 sequence is CASSNNEKLFF.

By frequency, this clonotype registers medium-sized. The chain joins TRBV7-9 to TRBJ2-1. CDR3 length equals 15 residues. Germline V gives CDR1 SEHNR, CDR2 FQNEAQ (reference sequence). CDR3 sequence reads: CASSFIPSSYNEQFF. Using reference TRBV7-9 and TRBJ2-1 for the parts outside the CDR3, the full variable domain is DTGVSQNPRHKITKRGQNVTFRCDPISEHNRLYWYRQTLGQGPEFLTYFQNEAQLEKSRLLSDRFSAERPKGSFSTLEIQRTEQGDSAMYLCASSFIPSSYNEQFFGPGTRLTVL.

This chain links TRBV29-1 with TRBJ2-1. Germline assignment: CDR1 SQVTM and CDR2 ANQGSEA. The length of the CDR3 is 12 residues. The CDR3 protein is CSVGTEDGEQFF.

This clonotype is deemed medium-sized by its frequency. V is TRBV25-1 and J is TRBJ1-1; no DNA is available, so the TRBD1 call from TCRdb remains unchecked. The length of the CDR3 is 15 residues. The germline CDR1 and CDR2 sequences are MGHDK and SYGVNS. CDR3: CASSGGTGADPEAFF.

This chain uses TRBV30 with TRBJ1-2; the D gene TCRdb calls, TRBD1, cannot be checked with no DNA. CDR1 is GTSNPN and CDR2 is SVGIG in the germline V gene (reference sequence). The CDR3 length is 13 residues. The CDR3 loop reads CAWRNTGIYGYTF.

This clonotype ranks as medium-sized in terms of frequency. The rearrangement links TRBV29-1 to TRBJ1-5; TCRdb's D call of TRBD1 is untestable without DNA. The CDR3 length is 14 residues. Germline V CDR1 and CDR2: SQVTM, ANQGSEA. The CDR3 reads CSVALTGVDQPQHF.

This chain uses TRBV20-1 with TRBJ2-1; TCRdb calls TRBD2, which cannot be checked without DNA. This CDR3 comprises 18 residues. Germline CDR1 reads DFQATT; CDR2 reads SNEGSKA (reference sequence). This CDR3 reads CSASDSGLAVSSYNEQFF.

This clonotype is classed as medium-sized by frequency. The chain is built from TRBV29-1 and TRBJ1-2; TCRdb proposes TRBD1, but this gene call is untestable without DNA. CDR1 SQVTM and CDR2 ANQGSEA come from the germline V gene. The CDR3 loop spans 13 amino acids. CDR3 loop: CSVEGTGPHGYTF.

The J gene is TRBJ2-3, the V gene TRBV5-5; TCRdb lists TRBD2, though no DNA is available to test this call. There are 17 residues in the CDR3. Germline-derived CDR1 and CDR2 are SGHKS and YYEKEE (reference sequence). Here the CDR3 reads CASSFPLTTLSTDTQYF.

This clonotype counts as medium-sized by frequency. The V and J genes are TRBV7-8 and TRBJ2-3. From germline, CDR1 is SGHVS and CDR2 FQNEAQ. The CDR3 totals 15 residues. CDR3 residues: CASSLGLVRTDTQYF.

J is TRBJ1-2 and V is TRBV29-1; TCRdb indicates TRBD1, and absent DNA this call remains unverified. Germline values: CDR1 SQVTM, CDR2 ANQGSEA. The length of the CDR3 is 14 residues. CDR3 region: CSVEESARGYGYTF. The whole variable domain, remainder taken from reference TRBV29-1 and TRBJ1-2, is SAVISQKPSRDICQRGTSLTIQCQVDSQVTMMFWYRQQPGQSLTLIATANQGSEATYESGFVIDKFPISRPNLTFSTLTVSNMSPEDSSIYLCSVEESARGYGYTFGSGTRLTVV.

The V call is TRBV20-1, the J call TRBJ2-1. The CDR3 length is 15 residues. Germline loops: CDR1 DFQATT, CDR2 SNEGSKA (reference sequence). The CDR3: CSARDLVGSYNEQFF.

J is TRBJ1-1 and V is TRBV15. Germline loops: CDR1 LNHNV, CDR2 YYDKDF (reference sequence). This CDR3 comprises 14 residues. The CDR3 sequence is CATSRPREGTEAFF.

This clonotype shows up as medium-sized (0.01 to 0.1%) by frequency. The V gene is TRBV2, the J gene TRBJ1-3; the D call from TCRdb, TRBD1, cannot be confirmed without DNA. Germline CDR1 and CDR2: SNHLY and FYNNEI. The CDR3 contains 16 residues. The CDR3 sequence is CASSGSDRGYGNTIYF. The full variable domain, completed using reference TRBV2 and TRBJ1-3, is EPEVTQTPSHQVTQMGQEVILRCVPISNHLYFYWYRQILGQKVEFLVSFYNNEISEKSEIFDDQFSVERPDGSNFTLKIRSTKLEDSAMYFCASSGSDRGYGNTIYFGEGSWLTVV.

The gene calls are TRBV29-1 and TRBJ2-1; there is no DNA to check the TCRdb D call of TRBD1. Germline V gene lookup returns CDR1 SQVTM and CDR2 ANQGSEA. This CDR3 contains 13 residues. The CDR3 is CSADRVTNNEQFF.

This clonotype is medium-sized by frequency. V gene TRBV20-1 combines with J gene TRBJ1-6. Germline V CDR1 and CDR2: DFQATT, SNEGSKA (reference sequence). The CDR3 runs to 14 residues. The CDR3 region is CSADKTGRNSPLHF.

This clonotype ranks as medium-sized (0.01 to 0.1%) in terms of frequency. The chain has TRBV6-5 and TRBJ1-4. CDR1 is MNHEY and CDR2 is SVGAGI in the germline V gene. The length of the CDR3 is 17 residues. The CDR3 reads CASSPVMVGGTNEKLFF.

This clonotype counts as medium-sized by frequency. The gene calls are TRBV30 and TRBJ2-1. Germline lookup yields CDR1 GTSNPN and CDR2 SVGIG (reference sequence). This CDR3 is built from 16 residues. The CDR3 loop is CAWSVLDGETNNEQFF.

The chain couples TRBV28 to TRBJ2-3; TCRdb's D call, TRBD2, is unchecked because there is no DNA. Germline CDR1 and CDR2: MDHEN and SYDVKM. This CDR3 spans 20 amino acids. CDR3 amino acids: CASSGRGAGTSVPSTDTQYF.

The rearrangement uses TRBV5-1 and TRBJ1-1; TCRdb selects TRBD1, and the lack of DNA leaves this call unchecked. Germline CDR1 SGHRS, CDR2 YFSETQ. The CDR3 has 13 residues. Here the CDR3 reads CASSFAGGTEAFF.

The chain uses TRBV28 and TRBJ2-1; the TRBD1 assignment by TCRdb is unverifiable without DNA. CDR1 is MDHEN, CDR2 SYDVKM, per germline. The CDR3 length is 12 residues. This CDR3 reads CASSTDSNEQFF.

This clonotype is called medium-sized based on its frequency. The chain recombines TRBV12-3 or TRBV12-4 with TRBJ1-1; there is no DNA to check the TCRdb D call of TRBD1. The CDR3 has 14 amino acids. The chain's CDR3 is CASTATGGSTEAFF.

This clonotype registers medium-sized by frequency. The CDR3: CASTGTYGYTF. The rearrangement joins TRBV3-1 to TRBJ1-2. CDR3 length equals 11 residues. Germline lookup yields CDR1 LGHDT and CDR2 YNNKEL (reference sequence).